A selection of T cell receptor beta chains follows, all from one sample in a study of shared clonotypes between healthy human individuals. Sequencing was performed with immunoSEQ multiplex PCR; in TCRdb, only in-frame clones are kept and a portion is missing. The sample includes approximately 640,000 clones, about 92% of them seen just once. The sample comprised memory CD8+ T cells from PBMCs. These receptors were taken from a young man in good health. Some clones in this sample may be carry-over from other donors' samples. The CDR3 runs from the conserved cysteine through the conserved F or W.

V	J	CDR3
TRBV7-2	TRBJ2-1	CASSFTPGWSSYNEQFF
TRBV27	TRBJ1-2	CASSFNRKNYGYTF
TRBV10-2	TRBJ1-1	CASSVGGQAEVGF
TRBV7-9	TRBJ2-4	CASSSPGAVKNIQYF
TRBV25-1	TRBJ1-2	CASSDRGRGGYTF
TRBV29-1	TRBJ2-7	CSVEEDNSYEQYF
TRBV6-1	TRBJ1-1	CASSEIGGGVTEAFF
TRBV28	TRBJ2-1	CASSLLAGYNEQFF
TRBV5-1	TRBJ1-5	CASSLVTGGNQPQHF
TRBV6-1	TRBJ1-5	CAVSGNMNSNQPQHF
TRBV6-5	TRBJ1-5	CASSRDRGWQPQHF